A single sample gave rise to the 29 T cell receptor beta chains below, sequenced in a study of shared clonotypes between healthy human individuals. Only in-frame clones appear in the TCRdb table, and some are missing; sequencing was by immunoSEQ multiplex PCR. The sample records about 710,000 clones, 55% to 75% being singletons. The sample consisted of memory CD4+ T cells sorted from blood. Subset specified: CD45RA-negative fraction. Receptors were obtained from a woman in her 30s in good health.

The CDR3 region has the DNA TGTGCCAGCAGTAGAATAAGAGGGGGTCCAGATACGCAGTATTTT. Residues: CASSRIRGGPDTQYF. The chain uses TRBV6-5 and TRBJ2-3; D is perhaps TRBD1 (6 bases). Trimming cost V 5 bases and J 4 bases, with 16 bases left between them. The CDR3 extends over 15 amino acids. Germline CDR1 reads MNHEY; CDR2 reads SVGAGI.

DNA of the CDR3: TGTGCCAGCAGCTTAGCCGCAGTAGCAGAGACCCAGTACTTC. Translation: CASSLAAVAETQYF. This chain joins TRBV7-2 and TRBJ2-5; D gene ambiguous. The CDR3 totals 14 residues. V was shortened by 0 bases and J by 4 bases, with 9 bases between the two germline ends. Per the germline V gene, CDR1 is SGHTA and CDR2 is FQGNSA.

The chain recombines TRBV11-2 with TRBJ2-2; 9 positions agree with TRBD1. Trimming cost V 2 bases and J 0 bases; bases outside gene matches: 7. Germline V gene data show CDR1 as SGHAT and CDR2 as FQNNGV. The CDR3 contains 18 residues. CDR3 residues: CASSLSYRGPSNTGELFF. The CDR3 DNA is TGTGCCAGCAGCTTATCATACAGGGGGCCTTCGAACACCGGGGAGCTGTTTTTT.

The chain uses TRBV28 and TRBJ2-3; D may be TRBD1 or TRBD2 (5 bases each). This CDR3 region has 15 residues. Germline assignment: CDR1 MDHEN and CDR2 SYDVKM. V lost 5 bases and J lost 5, with 17 bases in between. The CDR3, as DNA: TGTGCCAGCAGTCCAGGGACCGCGGCAAGAGATACGCAGTATTTT. Translated, it gives CASSPGTAARDTQYF. The full variable domain, in which reference TRBV28 and TRBJ2-3 provide the parts outside the CDR3, is DVKVTQSSRYLVKRTGEKVFLECVQDMDHENMFWYRQDPGLGLRLIYFSYDVKMKEKGDIPEGYSVSREKKERFSLILESASTNQTSMYLCASSPGTAARDTQYFGPGTRLTVL.

This clone has just a few counts. The sample contains more than one DNA sequence encoding this CDR3. The gene calls are TRBV5-1 and TRBJ1-1, with D uncertain. The CDR3 extends over 14 amino acids. The V end was cut by 1 base, the J end by 5 bases, with 12 bases between. Germline V gene lookup returns CDR1 SGHRS and CDR2 YFSETQ. The chain's CDR3 is CASSLTGGGTEAFF. Written as DNA, the CDR3 is TGCGCCAGCAGCTTGACCGGAGGTGGGACTGAAGCTTTCTTT.

This clone was counted once. The same CDR3 can be traced to other DNA sequences in this sample. This chain's CDR3 is CASSFQGQETQYF. As DNA, the CDR3 is TGCGCCAGCAGCTTCCAGGGACAAGAGACCCAGTACTTC. This rearrangement joins TRBV5-1 to TRBJ2-5; the D gene is possibly TRBD1 (5 bases). The CDR3 runs 13 residues. Germline assignment: CDR1 SGHRS and CDR2 YFSETQ. V lost 2 bases and J 2 bases, leaving 7 bases between the germline ends.

J is TRBJ2-1 and V is TRBV19, with a weak D call TRBD2 (5 bases). V gave up 6 bases and J gave up 3 bases, with 15 bases separating them. The CDR3 has 15 residues. CDR1 is LNHDA, CDR2 SQIVND, per germline (reference sequence). CDR3 coding DNA: TGTGCCAGTAGACCACAAAGCGGTCACTACAATGAGCAGTTCTTC. Translation: CASRPQSGHYNEQFF. The full variable domain, completed using reference TRBV19 and TRBJ2-1, is DGGITQSPKYLFRKEGQNVTLSCEQNLNHDAMYWYRQDPGQGLRLIYYSQIVNDFQKGDIAEGYSVSREKKESFPLTVTSAQKNPTAFYLCASRPQSGHYNEQFFGPGTRLTVL.

The chain links TRBV28 to TRBJ2-1; 15 bases agree with TRBD2. The V gene end was trimmed by 4 bases and the J gene end by 4 bases; junction bases not matched to a gene: 20. The CDR3 sequence is 22 residues long. Germline values: CDR1 MDHEN, CDR2 SYDVKM. The CDR3 is CASSWAQTVRTSGRVEYNEQFF. The DNA of the CDR3 is TGTGCCAGCAGTTGGGCCCAAACAGTTAGGACTAGCGGGAGGGTGGAGTACAATGAGCAGTTCTTC.

The CDR3 DNA is TGTGCCAGCAGTGAGGGGAGCCTCCAAGAGACCCAGTACTTC. It is translated as CASSEGSLQETQYF. V is TRBV2 and J is TRBJ2-5, with D possibly being TRBD2 (5 bases). The germline V gene has CDR1 SNHLY and CDR2 FYNNEI. This CDR3 contains 14 residues. V was shortened by 3 bases and J by 1 base, with 9 bases between the two germline ends.

The chain uses TRBV30 and TRBJ2-5; TRBD2 is a possible D gene (6 bases). Germline CDR1 is GTSNPN and CDR2 is SVGIG (reference sequence). CDR3 size: 13 residues. V lost 4 bases, J lost 2 bases, and 11 bases lay in between. DNA of the CDR3: TGTGCCTGGATTCTAGCGTTGCAAGAGACCCAGTACTTC. Protein product: CAWILALQETQYF.

A single count supports this clone. The J gene is TRBJ2-2, the V gene TRBV4-1, with D perhaps being TRBD1 or TRBD2 (6 bases each). Trimming took off 2 bases at V and 4 bases at J, with 20 bases between the two ends. The CDR3 is made up of 18 amino acids. Per the germline V gene, CDR1 is MGHRA and CDR2 is YSYEKL. CDR3 sequence: CASSQQGSTGAGTGELFF. The CDR3 coding sequence is TGCGCCAGCAGCCAACAGGGGTCAACGGGAGCGGGCACCGGGGAGCTGTTTTTT.

V usage is TRBV28 and J usage is TRBJ2-3, with TRBD1 matching over 9 bases. CDR3 size: 15 residues. Germline CDR1 and CDR2: MDHEN and SYDVKM. With 7 bases clipped from V and 6 bases from J, the junction kept 11 bases outside the gene matches. The CDR3 sequence is CASTSRTGASDTQYF. The CDR3 nucleotides are TGTGCCAGCACCTCCCGGACAGGGGCATCGGATACGCAGTATTTT. The whole variable domain, remainder taken from reference TRBV28 and TRBJ2-3, is DVKVTQSSRYLVKRTGEKVFLECVQDMDHENMFWYRQDPGLGLRLIYFSYDVKMKEKGDIPEGYSVSREKKERFSLILESASTNQTSMYLCASTSRTGASDTQYFGPGTRLTVL.

The chain has TRBV19 and TRBJ2-1, with 8 bases lining up with TRBD2. This CDR3 has 14 amino acids. V dropped 9 bases and J dropped 3; count of bases not matched to a gene: 7. Germline lookup yields CDR1 LNHDA and CDR2 SQIVND (reference sequence). The CDR3 DNA reads as TGTGCCAGCAGCGGGAGAGGCCGCTACAATGAGCAGTTCTTC. It encodes CASSGRGRYNEQFF.

The chain joins TRBV19 to TRBJ2-4; 9 nucleotides agree with TRBD1. The trim removed 10 bases at V and 1 base at J, leaving 5 bases unmatched. This CDR3 is built from 14 residues. The germline gives CDR1 LNHDA, CDR2 SQIVND (reference sequence). Here the CDR3 DNA reads TGTGCCACCCAAGACAGGGGGGCCAAAAACATTCAGTACTTC. This gives the protein CATQDRGAKNIQYF. Drawing the rest from reference TRBV19 and TRBJ2-4, the complete variable domain is DGGITQSPKYLFRKEGQNVTLSCEQNLNHDAMYWYRQDPGQGLRLIYYSQIVNDFQKGDIAEGYSVSREKKESFPLTVTSAQKNPTAFYLCATQDRGAKNIQYFGAGTRLSVL.

On this clone itself: A junction boundary mismatches the germline segment, possibly from a read error. The genes are TRBV6-1 and TRBJ1-5; TRBD1 aligns across 7 bases. This CDR3 is built from 15 residues. CDR1 is MNHNS, CDR2 SASEGT, per germline. The CDR3 DNA reads as TGTGCCAGCAGCGAAGAGACAGGGTCCAATCAGCCCCAGCATTTT. Protein product: CASSEETGSNQPQHF.

This clone came up once. The chain employs TRBV5-1 and TRBJ2-5, with TRBD2 matching 11 bases. In germline, CDR1 is SGHRS, CDR2 YFSETQ. V was clipped by 4 bases and J by 4 bases; unmatched bases: 9. The CDR3 length is 16 residues. The CDR3 DNA sequence: TGCGCCAGCAGCCGCTGGATCGGACTAGCGGGAGAGACCCAGTACTTC. Its protein is CASSRWIGLAGETQYF.

The chain employs TRBV4-1 and TRBJ2-2, with 7 bases fitting TRBD2. The ends lost 4 bases at V and 4 bases at J; junction bases unmatched: 9. This CDR3 is built from 16 residues. Germline values: CDR1 MGHRA, CDR2 YSYEKL. The CDR3 loop is CASSRMGGGGTGELFF. The CDR3 DNA follows: TGCGCCAGCAGCCGCATGGGCGGGGGTGGCACCGGGGAGCTGTTTTTT.

The V and J genes are TRBV19 and TRBJ1-1; 7 bases match TRBD1. CDR1 and CDR2 from the germline V gene are LNHDA and SQIVND (reference sequence). V dropped 4 bases and J dropped 1; count of bases not matched to a gene: 12. The CDR3 runs 17 residues. This CDR3 reads CASSTLDRARENTEAFF. CDR3 sequence (DNA): TGTGCCAGTAGTACGTTAGACAGGGCCAGGGAGAACACTGAAGCTTTCTTT.

The table lists this clone with many counts. The CDR3 loop reads CASSPHPPYEQYF. Written as DNA, the CDR3 is TGTGCCAGCAGTCCGCACCCACCCTACGAGCAGTACTTC. The V call is TRBV27, the J call TRBJ2-7; D gene uncertain. The CDR3 consists of 13 residues. CDR1 and CDR2 (germline): MNHEY, SMNVEV (reference sequence). Between the trimmed V and J ends, which lost 5 bases and 2 bases, there was a span of 10 bases.

This chain connects TRBV21-1 to TRBJ2-2; the DNA was not used to check the table's D call, TRBD2. TRBV21-1 is reported as a pseudogene. The CDR3 runs to 15 residues. The CDR3 is CAVAPGLDAPGELFF. Written as DNA, the CDR3 is TGTGCCGTGGCTCCGGGACTAGATGCCCCCGGGGAGCTGTTTTTT.

The genes are TRBV6-6 and TRBJ1-1; TRBD1 matches 8 bases. The V gene end was trimmed by 10 bases and the J gene end by 7 bases; junction bases not matched to a gene: 11. The germline CDR1 and CDR2 sequences are MNHNY and SVGAGI (reference sequence). There are 13 residues in the CDR3. Here the CDR3 reads CATHRQGNIEAFF. CDR3 bases: TGTGCCACCCATAGACAGGGGAATATTGAAGCTTTCTTT.

This clone was counted between two and nine times. This chain uses TRBV7-9 with TRBJ1-1; D gene ambiguous. This CDR3 spans 13 amino acids. V lost 2 bases and J 10 bases, leaving 14 bases between the germline ends. Germline CDR1 and CDR2: SEHNR and FQNEAQ (reference sequence). DNA of the CDR3: TGTGCCAGCAGCTTATTCGGTGAGTCCGGAGCTTTCTTT. Protein product: CASSLFGESGAFF. The whole variable domain, remainder taken from reference TRBV7-9 and TRBJ1-1, is DTGVSQNPRHKITKRGQNVTFRCDPISEHNRLYWYRQTLGQGPEFLTYFQNEAQLEKSRLLSDRFSAERPKGSFSTLEIQRTEQGDSAMYLCASSLFGESGAFFGQGTRLTVV.

J is TRBJ2-3 and V is TRBV7-2; D ambiguous. V was pared by 5 bases and J by 6 bases, with 15 bases between. This CDR3 contains 14 residues. Germline CDR1 and CDR2: SGHTA and FQGNSA. CDR3 residues: CASSPGQTRDTQYF. The CDR3 DNA sequence: TGTGCCAGCAGCCCCGGCCAGACTCGGGATACGCAGTATTTT.

V and J are TRBV4-1 and TRBJ2-3; D perhaps matches TRBD2 (5 bases). The CDR3 has 15 residues. V was cut by 3 bases and J by 0 bases, with 10 bases left in between. Germline V gene lookup returns CDR1 MGHRA and CDR2 YSYEKL. The CDR3 protein is CASSQFTGSTDTQYF. For the CDR3, the DNA is TGCGCCAGCAGCCAGTTTACGGGAAGCACAGATACGCAGTATTTT.

V gene TRBV16 combines with J gene TRBJ1-1, with D possibly being TRBD1 (6 bases). V was shortened by 4 bases and J by 2 bases, with 17 bases between the two germline ends. Germline V CDR1 and CDR2: KGHSY, FQNENV. The CDR3 runs 16 residues. CDR3 sequence reads: CASSPLRSGENTEAFF. As DNA, the CDR3 is TGTGCCAGCAGCCCTCTCAGGTCAGGGGAAAACACTGAAGCTTTCTTT.

The rearrangement links TRBV7-8 to TRBJ1-2; D remains unclear. From germline, CDR1 is SGHVS and CDR2 FQNEAQ. Trimming cost V 5 bases and J 4 bases, with 14 bases left between them. The CDR3 contains 14 residues. The CDR3 here is CASSRDLISYGYTF. The CDR3 DNA sequence: TGTGCCAGCAGCCGAGACCTTATCTCCTATGGCTACACCTTC. Full variable domain (rest looked up from reference TRBV7-8 and TRBJ1-2): GAGVSQSPRYKVAKRGQDVALRCDPISGHVSLFWYQQALGQGPEFLTYFQNEAQLDKSGLPSDRFFAERPEGSVSTLKIQRTQQEDSAVYLCASSRDLISYGYTFGSGTRLTVV.

As DNA, the CDR3 is TGTGCCTGGAGTGTACACGAACGCCGCGAGCAGTACTTC. Its protein product is CAWSVHERREQYF. The chain carries TRBV30 and TRBJ2-5; no clear D. The last part of the DNA fits TRBJ2-7 better; the J call may be wrong. Per germline, CDR1 GTSNPN and CDR2 SVGIG (reference sequence). The CDR3 spans 13 residues.

The chain uses TRBV2 and TRBJ2-1; 7 positions match TRBD2. The V segment lost 5 bases and the J segment 2 bases; nucleotides outside the gene matches: 6. The CDR3 spans 15 residues. CDR1 and CDR2 (germline): SNHLY, FYNNEI. This chain's CDR3 is CASSRGLVTYNEQFF. CDR3 nucleotide sequence: TGTGCCAGCAGTCGAGGACTAGTGACCTACAATGAGCAGTTCTTC.

This chain joins TRBV29-1 and TRBJ2-1; TRBD2 is a possible D gene (6 bases). V lost 6 bases and J 4 bases, leaving 16 bases between the germline ends. Germline V gene data show CDR1 as SQVTM and CDR2 as ANQGSEA. The CDR3 has 14 residues. CDR3 sequence: CSVLAHNSYNEQFF. The DNA of the CDR3 is TGCAGCGTACTAGCCCACAACTCTTACAATGAGCAGTTCTTC.